Listed below are T cell receptor beta chains from one sample, sequenced in a study of cytomegalovirus exposure and HLA in healthy donors. Repertoires were generated with immunoSEQ multiplex PCR, while TCRdb's copy carries only in-frame clones and drops some. The sample has over 95,000 clones; around 66% are singletons. The sequenced sample was PBMCs. The receptors originated from a man aged 18 to 30 in good health and CMV-seropositive. Both conserved end residues are part of each CDR3. The D gene is left open where the match is weak. Only part of the rows carry a size: once, few, many, or a class if the clone is expanded.

CDR3nt | CDR3aa | abundance | j_gene | d_gene | v_gene
TGTGCCAGCAGCGCGAGCCCCAATCAGCCCCAGCATTTT | CASSASPNQPQHF | few | TRBJ1-5 | - | TRBV9
TGTGCCAGCAGCTTAGTGGCCCAGCCCCAGCATTTT | CASSLVAQPQHF | few | TRBJ1-5 | - | TRBV7-8
TGTGCCAGCAAGGGGACAGGGAACACCGGGGAGCTGTTTTTT | CASKGTGNTGELFF | - | TRBJ2-2 | TRBD1 | TRBV6-5
TGTGCCAGCAGTAGTACGGGACAGGCCTATGGCTACACCTTC | CASSSTGQAYGYTF | few | TRBJ1-2 | TRBD1 | TRBV6-5
TGTGCCAGCACCCTACAGGGGCTCAGTGGCTACGAGCAGTACTTC | CASTLQGLSGYEQYF | - | TRBJ2-7 | TRBD1 | TRBV6-1
TGTGCCGGAAGGAGGGAGGTGAACTATGGCTACACCTTC | CAGRREVNYGYTF | - | TRBJ1-2 | - | TRBV2
TGCAGCGTTACGACCTTCAGGGCCTCTTCTGGCTACACCTTC | CSVTTFRASSGYTF | - | TRBJ1-2 | - | TRBV29-1
TGTGCCAGCAGTGTAACAGGGGAGAACACTGAAGCTTTCTTT | CASSVTGENTEAFF | few | TRBJ1-1 | TRBD1 | TRBV2
TGTGCCAGCAGCCAAGCCCCCCTCGGGGGTCGAACTTATTACGAGCAGTACTTC | CASSQAPLGGRTYYEQYF | few | TRBJ2-7 | - | TRBV4-2
TGTGCCAGCAGTTCCGGGGGGCGAGCGGGTCAGCCCCAGCATTTT | CASSSGGRAGQPQHF | once | TRBJ1-5 | - | TRBV13
TGTGCCAGCAGTGAGTACAGCGGTGGGGTAGCCAAAAACATTCAGTACTTC | CASSEYSGGVAKNIQYF | - | TRBJ2-4 | - | TRBV2
TGTGCCACCAGCAGAGGCCGACAGGGGCTTGGCTACACCTTC | CATSRGRQGLGYTF | - | TRBJ1-2 | TRBD1 | TRBV15
TGTGCCAGCAGCTTAGAGGCGGACAGAGGTTCACCCCTCCACTTT | CASSLEADRGSPLHF | - | TRBJ1-6 | - | TRBV11-2
TGTGCCAGCAGTTTTCAGGGTGTTAATGAAAAACTGTTTTTT | CASSFQGVNEKLFF | - | TRBJ1-4 | - | TRBV27
TGTGCCAGCAGCCAGCTCGACAGGTCTGGACAGCCCCAGCATTTT | CASSQLDRSGQPQHF | - | TRBJ1-5 | - | TRBV4-2
TGTGCCAGTAGTACAACAGGGGTAGCAACTAATGAAAAACTGTTTTTT | CASSTTGVATNEKLFF | - | TRBJ1-4 | TRBD1 | TRBV19
TGTGCCAGCAGTTACTCCGCAGGCCACTATGGCTACACCTTC | CASSYSAGHYGYTF | - | TRBJ1-2 | - | TRBV6-5
TGTGCCAGAAGCCGAGGGACTAGCGGGCGTACTAGCACAGATACGCAGTATTTT | CARSRGTSGRTSTDTQYF | - | TRBJ2-3 | TRBD2 | TRBV5-3
TGTGCCAGTAGTATTGGACTAGCCCAGTACAATGAGCAGTTCTTC | CASSIGLAQYNEQFF | few | TRBJ2-1 | TRBD2 | TRBV19
TGTGCCAGCGGACTAGCGGGGTCCGCCATTGGGGAGCAGTTCTTC | CASGLAGSAIGEQFF | - | TRBJ2-1 | TRBD2 | TRBV14
TGTGCCAGCAGCTTGGCCGGTCAGCCCCAGCATTTT | CASSLAGQPQHF | - | TRBJ1-5 | - | TRBV5-8
TGCAGCGTTTCCGGCGGGGGGGCCCCTGAAGATACGCAGTATTTT | CSVSGGGAPEDTQYF | - | TRBJ2-3 | TRBD2 | TRBV29-1
TGCGCCAGCAGTGATGGGTCGGGTAGCGGGGTTAACTCCTACAATGAGCAGTTCTTC | CASSDGSGSGVNSYNEQFF | - | TRBJ2-1 | TRBD2 | TRBV10-1